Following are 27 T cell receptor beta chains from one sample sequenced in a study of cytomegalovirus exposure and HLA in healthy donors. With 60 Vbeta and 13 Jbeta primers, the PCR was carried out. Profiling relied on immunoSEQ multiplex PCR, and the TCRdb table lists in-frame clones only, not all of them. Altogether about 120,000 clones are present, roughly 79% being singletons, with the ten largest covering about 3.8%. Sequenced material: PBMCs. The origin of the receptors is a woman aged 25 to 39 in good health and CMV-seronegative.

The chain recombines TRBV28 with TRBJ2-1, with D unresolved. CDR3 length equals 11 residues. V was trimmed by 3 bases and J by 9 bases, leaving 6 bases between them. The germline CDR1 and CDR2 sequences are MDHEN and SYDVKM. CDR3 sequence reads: CASSFLSEQFF. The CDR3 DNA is TGTGCCAGCAGTTTTCTTTCTGAGCAGTTCTTC.

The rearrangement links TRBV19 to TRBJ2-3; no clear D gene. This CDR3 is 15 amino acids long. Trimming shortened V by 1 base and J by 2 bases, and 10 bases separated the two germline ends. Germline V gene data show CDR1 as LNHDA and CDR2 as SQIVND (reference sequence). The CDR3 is CASSIAGRSTDTQYF. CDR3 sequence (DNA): TGTGCCAGTAGTATAGCAGGAAGGTCCACAGATACGCAGTATTTT.

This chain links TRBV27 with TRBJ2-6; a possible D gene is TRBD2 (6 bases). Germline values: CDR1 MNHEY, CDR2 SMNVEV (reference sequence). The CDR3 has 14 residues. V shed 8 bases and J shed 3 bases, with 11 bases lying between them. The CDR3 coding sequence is TGTGCCAGCTTCGGGAGCGGTGGGGCCAACGTCCTGACTTTC. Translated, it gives CASFGSGGANVLTF.

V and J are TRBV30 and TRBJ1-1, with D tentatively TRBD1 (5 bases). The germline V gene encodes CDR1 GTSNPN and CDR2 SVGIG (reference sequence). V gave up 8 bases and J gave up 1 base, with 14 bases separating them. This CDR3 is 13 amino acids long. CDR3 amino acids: CALWRGENTEAFF. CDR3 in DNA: TGTGCCCTTTGGAGGGGCGAGAACACTGAAGCTTTCTTT.

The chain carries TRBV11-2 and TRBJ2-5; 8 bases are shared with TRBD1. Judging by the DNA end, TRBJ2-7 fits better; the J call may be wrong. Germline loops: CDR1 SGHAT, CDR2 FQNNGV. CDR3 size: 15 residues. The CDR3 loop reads CASSPRTGKSYEQYF. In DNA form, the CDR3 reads TGTGCCAGCAGCCCACGGACAGGGAAATCCTACGAGCAGTACTTC.

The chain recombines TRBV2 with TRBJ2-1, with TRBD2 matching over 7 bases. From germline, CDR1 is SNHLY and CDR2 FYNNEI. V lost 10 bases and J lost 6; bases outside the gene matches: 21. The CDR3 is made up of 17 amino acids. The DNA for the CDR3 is TGTGCCACTGGCGTAACCCCGGGTGGGACTACTAGCAATGAGCAGTTCTTC. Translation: CATGVTPGGTTSNEQFF.

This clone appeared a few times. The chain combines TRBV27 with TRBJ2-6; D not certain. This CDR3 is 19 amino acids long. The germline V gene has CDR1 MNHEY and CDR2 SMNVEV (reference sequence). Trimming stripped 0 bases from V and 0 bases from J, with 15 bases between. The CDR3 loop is CASSLSMMAPASGANVLTF. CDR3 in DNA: TGTGCCAGCAGTTTATCAATGATGGCCCCCGCCTCTGGGGCCAACGTCCTGACTTTC.

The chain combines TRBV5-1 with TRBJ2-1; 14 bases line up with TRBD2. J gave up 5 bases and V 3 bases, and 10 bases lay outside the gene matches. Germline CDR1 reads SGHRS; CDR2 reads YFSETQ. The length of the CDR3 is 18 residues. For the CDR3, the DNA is TGCGCCAGCAGCTCGAGGACTAGCGGGAGGTATAGTAACAATGAGCAGTTCTTC. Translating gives CASSSRTSGRYSNNEQFF.

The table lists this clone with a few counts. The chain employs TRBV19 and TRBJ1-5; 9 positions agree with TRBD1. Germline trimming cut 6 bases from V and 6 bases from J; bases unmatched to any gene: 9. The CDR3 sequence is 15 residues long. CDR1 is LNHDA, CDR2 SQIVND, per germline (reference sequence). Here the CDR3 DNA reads TGTGCCAGTAGCACGAACAGGGGGCCAATTCAGCCCCAGCATTTT. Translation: CASSTNRGPIQPQHF.

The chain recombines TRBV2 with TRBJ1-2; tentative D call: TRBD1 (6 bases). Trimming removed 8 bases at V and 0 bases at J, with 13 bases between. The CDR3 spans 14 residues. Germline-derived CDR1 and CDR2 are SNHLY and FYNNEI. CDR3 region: CASFRDIANYGYTF. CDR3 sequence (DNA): TGTGCCAGCTTCCGGGACATTGCTAACTATGGCTACACCTTC.

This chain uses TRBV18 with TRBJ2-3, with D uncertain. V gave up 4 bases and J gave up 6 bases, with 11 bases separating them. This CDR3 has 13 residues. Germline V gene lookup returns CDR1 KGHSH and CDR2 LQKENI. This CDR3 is CASSLGSGDTQYF. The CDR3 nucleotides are TGTGCCAGCTCACTCGGGTCCGGGGATACGCAGTATTTT.

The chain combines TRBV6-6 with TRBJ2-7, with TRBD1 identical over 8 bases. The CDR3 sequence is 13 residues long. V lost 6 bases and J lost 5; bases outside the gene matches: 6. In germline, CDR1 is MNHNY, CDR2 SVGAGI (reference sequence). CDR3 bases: TGTGCCAGCAGGGGGACAGGTAGCGACGAGCAGTACTTC. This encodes CASRGTGSDEQYF.

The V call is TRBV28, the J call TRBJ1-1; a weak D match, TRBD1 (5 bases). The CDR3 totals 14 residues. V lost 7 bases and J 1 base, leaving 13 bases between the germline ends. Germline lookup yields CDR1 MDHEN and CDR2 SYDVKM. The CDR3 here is CASTWGGRNTEAFF. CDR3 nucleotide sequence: TGTGCCAGCACCTGGGGGGGGAGGAACACTGAAGCTTTCTTT.

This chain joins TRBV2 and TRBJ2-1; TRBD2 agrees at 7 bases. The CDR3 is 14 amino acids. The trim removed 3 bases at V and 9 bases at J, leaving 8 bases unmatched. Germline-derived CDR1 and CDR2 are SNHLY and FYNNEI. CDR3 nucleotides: TGTGCCAGCAGTGACTGGGGGAGGGAGGGTGAGCAGTTCTTC. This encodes CASSDWGREGEQFF. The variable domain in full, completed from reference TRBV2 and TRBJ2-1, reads EPEVTQTPSHQVTQMGQEVILRCVPISNHLYFYWYRQILGQKVEFLVSFYNNEISEKSEIFDDQFSVERPDGSNFTLKIRSTKLEDSAMYFCASSDWGREGEQFFGPGTRLTVL.

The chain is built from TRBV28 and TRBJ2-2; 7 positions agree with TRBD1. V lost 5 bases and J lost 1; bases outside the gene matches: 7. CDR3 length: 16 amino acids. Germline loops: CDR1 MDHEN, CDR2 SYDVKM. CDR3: CASSPGTALNTGELFF. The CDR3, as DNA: TGTGCCAGCAGTCCGGGGACAGCTTTGAACACCGGGGAGCTGTTTTTT.

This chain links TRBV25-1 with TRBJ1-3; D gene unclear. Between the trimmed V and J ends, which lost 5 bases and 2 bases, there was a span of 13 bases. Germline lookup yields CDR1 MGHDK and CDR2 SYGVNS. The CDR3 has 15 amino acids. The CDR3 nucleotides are TGTGCCAGCAGTATCCGAGGGATAACTGGAAACACCATATATTTT. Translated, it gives CASSIRGITGNTIYF.

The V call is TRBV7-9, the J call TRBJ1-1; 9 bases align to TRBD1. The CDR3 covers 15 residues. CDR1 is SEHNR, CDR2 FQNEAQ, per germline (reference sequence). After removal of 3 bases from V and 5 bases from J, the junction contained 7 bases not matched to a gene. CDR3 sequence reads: CASSFLQGAGTEAFF. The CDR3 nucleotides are TGTGCCAGCAGCTTCCTACAGGGGGCGGGTACTGAAGCTTTCTTT.

The DNA for the CDR3 is TGTGCCAGCCGTCTTAGCGGACGAAACACCGGGGAGCTGTTTTTT. It translates to CASRLSGRNTGELFF. The chain combines TRBV5-4 with TRBJ2-2, with TRBD2 as a possible D gene (6 bases). The CDR3 contains 15 residues. The V end was cut by 7 bases, the J end by 2 bases, with 15 bases between. Germline values: CDR1 SGHNT, CDR2 YYREEE (reference sequence). Combining the CDR3 with reference TRBV5-4 and TRBJ2-2 gives the whole variable domain ETGVTQSPTHLIKTRGQQVTLRCSSQSGHNTVSWYQQALGQGPQFIFQYYREEENGRGNFPPRFSGLQFPNYSSELNVNALELDDSALYLCASRLSGRNTGELFFGEGSRLTVL.

The CDR3 DNA follows: TGTGCCAGCGCAGGAGGGCAGCCCAATCAGCCCCAGCATTTT. This encodes CASAGGQPNQPQHF. The chain uses TRBV28 and TRBJ1-5; no reliable D call. Germline V lookup: CDR1 MDHEN, CDR2 SYDVKM. The CDR3 is made up of 14 amino acids. V was cut by 8 bases and J by 3 bases, with 14 bases left in between.

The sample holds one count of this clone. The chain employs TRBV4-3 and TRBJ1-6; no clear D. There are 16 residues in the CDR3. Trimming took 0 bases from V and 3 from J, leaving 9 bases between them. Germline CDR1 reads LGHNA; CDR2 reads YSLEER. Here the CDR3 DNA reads TGCGCCAGCAGCCAAGATCCCCAGGTCTATAATTCACCCCTCCACTTT. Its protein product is CASSQDPQVYNSPLHF.

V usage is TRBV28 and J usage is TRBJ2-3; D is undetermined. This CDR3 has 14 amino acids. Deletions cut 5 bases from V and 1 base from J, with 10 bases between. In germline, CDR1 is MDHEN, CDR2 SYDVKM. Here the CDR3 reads CASSLGRRTDTQYF. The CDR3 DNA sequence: TGTGCCAGCAGTCTAGGCCGGCGCACAGATACGCAGTATTTT.

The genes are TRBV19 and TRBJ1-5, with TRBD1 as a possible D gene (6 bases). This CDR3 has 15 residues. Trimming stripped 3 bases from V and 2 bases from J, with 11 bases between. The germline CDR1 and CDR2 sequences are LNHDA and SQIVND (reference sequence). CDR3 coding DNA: TGTGCCAGTAGTATGCAGGGGACGGGCAATCAGCCCCAGCATTTT. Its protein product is CASSMQGTGNQPQHF.

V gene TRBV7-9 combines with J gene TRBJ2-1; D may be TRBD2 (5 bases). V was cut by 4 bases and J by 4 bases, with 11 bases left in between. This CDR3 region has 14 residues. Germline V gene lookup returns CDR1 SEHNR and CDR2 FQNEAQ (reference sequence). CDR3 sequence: CASSYSRVYNEQFF. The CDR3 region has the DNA TGTGCCAGCAGCTACTCGCGGGTATACAATGAGCAGTTCTTC. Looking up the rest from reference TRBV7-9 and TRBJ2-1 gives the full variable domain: DTGVSQNPRHKITKRGQNVTFRCDPISEHNRLYWYRQTLGQGPEFLTYFQNEAQLEKSRLLSDRFSAERPKGSFSTLEIQRTEQGDSAMYLCASSYSRVYNEQFFGPGTRLTVL.

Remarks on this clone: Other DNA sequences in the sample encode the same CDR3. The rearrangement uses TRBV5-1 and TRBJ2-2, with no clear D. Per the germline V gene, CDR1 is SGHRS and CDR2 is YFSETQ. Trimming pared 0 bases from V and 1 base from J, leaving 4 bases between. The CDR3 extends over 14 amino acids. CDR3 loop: CASSLAGNTGELFF. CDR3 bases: TGCGCCAGCAGCTTGGCCGGGAACACCGGGGAGCTGTTTTTT.

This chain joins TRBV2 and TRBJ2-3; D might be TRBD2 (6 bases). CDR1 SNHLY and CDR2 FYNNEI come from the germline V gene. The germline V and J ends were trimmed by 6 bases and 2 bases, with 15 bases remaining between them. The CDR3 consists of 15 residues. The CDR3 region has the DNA TGTGCCAGCAGGAGGCGGGGCAGTTCCACAGATACGCAGTATTTT. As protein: CASRRRGSSTDTQYF.

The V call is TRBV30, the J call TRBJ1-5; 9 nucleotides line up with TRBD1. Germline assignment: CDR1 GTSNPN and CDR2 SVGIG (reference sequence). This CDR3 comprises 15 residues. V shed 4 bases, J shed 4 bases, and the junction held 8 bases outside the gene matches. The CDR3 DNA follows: TGTGCCTGGACTTGGACAGGGGTTACGAATCAGCCCCAGCATTTT. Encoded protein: CAWTWTGVTNQPQHF.

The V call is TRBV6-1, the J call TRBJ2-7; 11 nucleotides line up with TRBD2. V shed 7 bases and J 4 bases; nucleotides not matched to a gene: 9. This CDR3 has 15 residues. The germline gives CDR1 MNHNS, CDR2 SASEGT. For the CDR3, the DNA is TGTGCCAGCACCAAAAGAGGGACTAGCGGATACGAGCAGTACTTC. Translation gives CASTKRGTSGYEQYF.